The clone carrying this TCR beta chain was counted between two and nine times. Its antigen is still unknown. From RNA transcripts, TCR beta CDR3 regions were amplified. Researchers ran a first-round RT-PCR on the TCR CDR3 using the HTBI primer set. TCRdb fed the multiplex PCR reads into MiXCR, producing one record per CDR3 protein. This sample has hundreds of thousands of distinct CDR3 sequences, with more than 45% found just once. Trimming removed 5 bases at V and 10 bases at J, with 15 bases between. The CDR3 length is 14 residues. Germline lookup yields CDR1 SEHNR and CDR2 FQNEAQ (reference sequence). The data stem from a study of T cells in Graves' hyperthyroidism and ophthalmopathy. Broader study findings: A model of 13 V-J pairs discriminated ophthalmopathy from stable hyperthyroidism. The model made its ophthalmopathy prediction, and onset followed a median approximately 6.5 months later.

V and J are TRBV7-9 and TRBJ1-6, with D perhaps matching TRBD1 (6 bases). The source material was peripheral blood or thyroid tissue (not recorded which). This sequence originates from a woman in her late teens or twenties with Graves' hyperthyroidism. The CDR3 DNA sequence: TGTGCCAGCAGCCAACAGGGTCCGGAGTCACCCCTCCACTTT. It translates to CASSQQGPESPLHF.